This T cell receptor beta chain was retrieved from a study of cytomegalovirus exposure and HLA in healthy donors. The study's findings and limits: Most TCR sequences were uncommon, yet certain public TCRs appeared in many donors.

In the PCR, 60 Vbeta and 13 Jbeta primers were used. TCRdb's table, derived via immunoSEQ multiplex PCR, lists solely in-frame clones and lacks some. The repertoire includes 35,000 to 45,000 clones, around half of them detected once, and 12% sits in the top ten. CDR1 SGHNT and CDR2 YYREEE come from the germline V gene (reference sequence). There are 13 residues in the CDR3. J lost 4 bases, V lost 9 bases, and 8 bases had no gene match. In the case of this clone: Its matching antigen is unknown.

This clonotype originated in a human donor in good health. The chain employs TRBV5-4 and TRBJ2-5; the match to TRBD1 covers 8 bases. Sequencing was done on a sample of PBMCs. CDR3 region: CAISLQGVETQYF. CDR3 sequence (DNA): TGTGCCATTTCACTACAGGGGGTAGAGACCCAGTACTTC. Full variable domain (remainder filled in from reference TRBV5-4 and TRBJ2-5): ETGVTQSPTHLIKTRGQQVTLRCSSQSGHNTVSWYQQALGQGPQFIFQYYREEENGRGNFPPRFSGLQFPNYSSELNVNALELDDSALYLCAISLQGVETQYFGPGTRLLVL.